The rows below give T cell receptor beta chains drawn from one sample of a study of cytomegalovirus exposure and HLA in healthy donors. The repertoire was sequenced with immunoSEQ multiplex PCR; TCRdb's copy has only in-frame clones and lacks some. Among approximately 160,000 clones, more than 80% were seen once, and the ten largest hold around 3%. The sample taken for sequencing was PBMCs. The source of these receptors is a young woman in good health and CMV-seropositive. Each CDR3 is given with its conserved first and last residue. A D gene is named only where the DNA matches it firmly. A row's size may be missing; if present it is once, few, many or a size class.

d_gene: TRBD2
abundance: -
j_gene: TRBJ2-7
v_gene: TRBV27
CDR3aa: CASSLLAGEPGYEQYF
CDR3nt: TGTGCCAGCAGTTTACTAGCGGGGGAGCCTGGCTACGAGCAGTACTTC

d_gene: TRBD1
abundance: -
j_gene: TRBJ2-7
v_gene: TRBV19
CDR3aa: CASSFGQGYEQYF
CDR3nt: TGTGCCAGTAGTTTCGGACAGGGCTACGAGCAGTACTTC

d_gene: -
abundance: -
j_gene: TRBJ1-1
v_gene: TRBV2
CDR3aa: CASSSTANTEAFF
CDR3nt: TGTGCCAGCAGCTCTACAGCGAACACTGAAGCTTTCTTT

d_gene: -
abundance: -
j_gene: TRBJ1-1
v_gene: TRBV5-1
CDR3aa: CATRGGGGPEAFF
CDR3nt: TGCGCCACCCGAGGAGGCGGGGGGCCTGAAGCTTTCTTT

d_gene: -
abundance: -
j_gene: TRBJ2-7
v_gene: TRBV4-1
CDR3aa: CASSQDRGFSGSAYEQYF
CDR3nt: TGCGCCAGCAGCCAAGATCGGGGGTTTAGCGGTTCCGCCTACGAGCAGTACTTC

d_gene: TRBD1
abundance: -
j_gene: TRBJ2-6
v_gene: TRBV27
CDR3aa: CASSHEGQGSGANVLTF
CDR3nt: TGTGCCAGTAGCCACGAGGGACAGGGGTCTGGGGCCAACGTCCTGACTTTC

d_gene: -
abundance: -
j_gene: TRBJ2-3
v_gene: TRBV5-6
CDR3aa: CASSLSGLGTDTQYF
CDR3nt: TGTGCCAGCAGCCTTAGCGGTCTGGGCACAGATACGCAGTATTTT

d_gene: -
abundance: -
j_gene: TRBJ1-2
v_gene: TRBV6-5
CDR3aa: CASSRGGVYGYTF
CDR3nt: TGTGCCAGCAGTCGAGGAGGGGTCTATGGCTACACCTTC

d_gene: TRBD2
abundance: -
j_gene: TRBJ2-2
v_gene: TRBV19
CDR3aa: CASSRGLAGGRPGELFF
CDR3nt: TGTGCCAGTAGTAGGGGACTAGCGGGGGGCCGTCCCGGGGAGCTGTTTTTT

d_gene: TRBD1
abundance: -
j_gene: TRBJ2-2
v_gene: TRBV27
CDR3aa: CASTLIGQGNTGELFF
CDR3nt: TGTGCCAGCACGCTGATTGGACAGGGGAACACCGGGGAGCTGTTTTTT

d_gene: TRBD2
abundance: -
j_gene: TRBJ2-5
v_gene: TRBV6-6
CDR3aa: CASSYRTSQETQYF
CDR3nt: TGTGCCAGCAGTTACCGGACTAGCCAAGAGACCCAGTACTTC

d_gene: -
abundance: -
j_gene: TRBJ2-7
v_gene: TRBV19
CDR3aa: CASSILEGPSYEQYF
CDR3nt: TGTGCCAGTAGTATATTGGAGGGACCATCCTACGAGCAGTACTTC

d_gene: -
abundance: -
j_gene: TRBJ2-1
v_gene: TRBV5-4
CDR3aa: CASSPDRHEQFF
CDR3nt: TGTGCCAGCAGCCCCGACAGACACGAGCAGTTCTTC

d_gene: -
abundance: once
j_gene: TRBJ1-5
v_gene: TRBV19
CDR3aa: CASSMSRSPNQPQHF
CDR3nt: TGTGCCAGTAGTATGAGCCGGAGTCCCAATCAGCCCCAGCATTTT

d_gene: TRBD1
abundance: -
j_gene: TRBJ2-7
v_gene: TRBV2
CDR3aa: CASRGDRSTYEQHF
CDR3nt: TGTGCCAGCAGGGGGGACAGGTCCACCTACGAGCAGCACTTC